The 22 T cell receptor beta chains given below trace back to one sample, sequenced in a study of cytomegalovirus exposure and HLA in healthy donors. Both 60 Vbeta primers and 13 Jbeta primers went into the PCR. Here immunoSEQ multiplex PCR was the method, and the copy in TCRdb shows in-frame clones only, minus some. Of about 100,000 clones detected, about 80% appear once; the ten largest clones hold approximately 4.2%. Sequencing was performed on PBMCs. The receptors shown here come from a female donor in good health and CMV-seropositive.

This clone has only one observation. The CDR3 reads CASRPRGALWSEQYF. CDR3 sequence (DNA): TGTGCCAGCAGACCCAGGGGGGCTCTCTGGAGCGAGCAGTACTTC. The chain has TRBV27 and TRBJ2-5, with D maybe TRBD1 (7 bases). The J call may be incorrect, as the DNA end agrees better with TRBJ2-7. This CDR3 comprises 15 residues. Germline V gene data show CDR1 as MNHEY and CDR2 as SMNVEV (reference sequence).

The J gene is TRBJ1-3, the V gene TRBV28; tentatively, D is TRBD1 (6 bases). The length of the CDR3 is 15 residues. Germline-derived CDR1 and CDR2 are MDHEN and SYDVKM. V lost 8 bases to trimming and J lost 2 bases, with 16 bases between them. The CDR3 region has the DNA TGTGCCAGCTGGGACCGGGGGGCGACTGGAAACACCATATATTTT. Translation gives CASWDRGATGNTIYF.

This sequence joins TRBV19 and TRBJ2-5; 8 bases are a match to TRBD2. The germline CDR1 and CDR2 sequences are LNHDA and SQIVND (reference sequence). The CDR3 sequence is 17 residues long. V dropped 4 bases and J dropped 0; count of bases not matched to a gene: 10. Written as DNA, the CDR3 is TGTGCCAGTAGTACCTGGTGGACGCGGGGGGACCAAGAGACCCAGTACTTC. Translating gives CASSTWWTRGDQETQYF.

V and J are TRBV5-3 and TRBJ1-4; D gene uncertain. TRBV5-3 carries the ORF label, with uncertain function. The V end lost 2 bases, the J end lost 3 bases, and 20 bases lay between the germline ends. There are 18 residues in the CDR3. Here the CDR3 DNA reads TGTGCCAGAAGCTTCATTCCGGGTGTGGAAGCGGCTAATGAAAAACTGTTTTTT. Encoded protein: CARSFIPGVEAANEKLFF.

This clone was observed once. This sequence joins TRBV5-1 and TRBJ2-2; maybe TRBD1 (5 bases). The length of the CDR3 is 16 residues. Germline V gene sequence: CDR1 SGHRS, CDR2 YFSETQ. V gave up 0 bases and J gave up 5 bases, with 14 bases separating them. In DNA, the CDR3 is TGCGCCAGCAGCTTGGGAGCAGGGATAGGGACCGGGGAGCTGTTTTTT. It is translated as CASSLGAGIGTGELFF.

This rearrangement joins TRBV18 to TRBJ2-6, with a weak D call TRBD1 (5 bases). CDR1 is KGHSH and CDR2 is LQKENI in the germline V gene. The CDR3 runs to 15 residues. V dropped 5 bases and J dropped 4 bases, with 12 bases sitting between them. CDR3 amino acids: CASSTARGGANVLTF. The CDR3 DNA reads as TGTGCCAGCTCAACTGCTAGGGGAGGGGCCAACGTCCTGACTTTC.

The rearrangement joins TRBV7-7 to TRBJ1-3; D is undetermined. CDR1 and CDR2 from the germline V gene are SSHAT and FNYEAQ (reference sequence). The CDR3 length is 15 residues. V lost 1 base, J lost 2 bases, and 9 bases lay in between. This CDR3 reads CASSLGDGAGNTIYF. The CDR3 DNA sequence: TGTGCCAGCAGCTTAGGTGACGGGGCTGGAAACACCATATATTTT.

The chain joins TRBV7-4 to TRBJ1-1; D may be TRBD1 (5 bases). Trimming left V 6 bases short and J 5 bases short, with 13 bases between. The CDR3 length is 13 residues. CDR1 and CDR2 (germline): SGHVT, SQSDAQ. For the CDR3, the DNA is TGTGCCAGCAGTCCACGGAAGGGGACTGAAGCTTTCTTT. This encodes CASSPRKGTEAFF.

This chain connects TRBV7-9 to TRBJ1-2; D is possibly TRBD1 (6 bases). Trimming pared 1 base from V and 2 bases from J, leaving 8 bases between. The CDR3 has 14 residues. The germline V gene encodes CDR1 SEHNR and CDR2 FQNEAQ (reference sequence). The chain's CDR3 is CASSLDRVNYGYTF. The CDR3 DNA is TGTGCCAGCAGCTTAGACAGGGTAAACTATGGCTACACCTTC.

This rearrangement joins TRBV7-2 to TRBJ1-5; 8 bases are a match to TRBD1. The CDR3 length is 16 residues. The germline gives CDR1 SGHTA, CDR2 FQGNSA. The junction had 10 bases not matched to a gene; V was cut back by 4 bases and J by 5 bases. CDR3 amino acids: CASSSTPGQADQPQHF. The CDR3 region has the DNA TGTGCCAGCAGCTCGACCCCGGGACAGGCCGATCAGCCCCAGCATTTT.

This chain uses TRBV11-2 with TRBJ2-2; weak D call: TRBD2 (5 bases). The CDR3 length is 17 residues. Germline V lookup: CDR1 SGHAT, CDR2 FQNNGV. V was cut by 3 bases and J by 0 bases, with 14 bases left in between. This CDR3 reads CASSLKGRDSNTGELFF. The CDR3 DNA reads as TGTGCCAGCAGCTTGAAAGGCCGGGATTCGAACACCGGGGAGCTGTTTTTT.

The CDR3 protein is CASSAAGGLEQFF. CDR3 nucleotides: TGCGCCAGCAGTGCAGCGGGGGGGCTTGAGCAGTTCTTC. The chain links TRBV10-1 to TRBJ2-1, with 10 positions matching TRBD2. Germline CDR1 and CDR2: WNHNN and SYGVQD (reference sequence). J was trimmed by 9 bases and V by 4 bases; bases with no gene match: 3. This CDR3 region has 13 residues.

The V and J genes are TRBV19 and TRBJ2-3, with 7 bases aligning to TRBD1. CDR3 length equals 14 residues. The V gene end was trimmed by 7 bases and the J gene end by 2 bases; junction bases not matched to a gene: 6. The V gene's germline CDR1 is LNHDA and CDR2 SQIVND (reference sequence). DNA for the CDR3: TGTGCCAGTAAACCGGGACAGACCACAGATACGCAGTATTTT. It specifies CASKPGQTTDTQYF.

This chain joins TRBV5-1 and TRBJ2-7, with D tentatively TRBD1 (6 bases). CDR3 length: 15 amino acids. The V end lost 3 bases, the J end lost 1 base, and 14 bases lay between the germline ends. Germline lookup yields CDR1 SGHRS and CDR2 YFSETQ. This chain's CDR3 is CASSSGQPGSYEQYF. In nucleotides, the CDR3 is TGCGCCAGCAGCTCCGGACAGCCAGGGTCCTACGAGCAGTACTTC.

The DNA for the CDR3 is TGCGCCAGCAGCTTGGTTTTCGGGGGTGAGCAGTACTTC. It is translated as CASSLVFGGEQYF. The chain carries TRBV5-1 and TRBJ2-7; a possible D gene is TRBD2 (6 bases). The CDR3 loop spans 13 amino acids. Deletions cut 0 bases from V and 7 bases from J, with 11 bases between. Germline CDR1 is SGHRS and CDR2 is YFSETQ.

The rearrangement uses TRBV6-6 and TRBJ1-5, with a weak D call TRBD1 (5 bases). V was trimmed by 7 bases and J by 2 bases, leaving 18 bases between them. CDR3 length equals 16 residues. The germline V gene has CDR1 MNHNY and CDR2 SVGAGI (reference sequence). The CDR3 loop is CASTQPGGFGNQPQHF. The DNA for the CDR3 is TGTGCCAGCACCCAACCGGGGGGATTCGGCAATCAGCCCCAGCATTTT.

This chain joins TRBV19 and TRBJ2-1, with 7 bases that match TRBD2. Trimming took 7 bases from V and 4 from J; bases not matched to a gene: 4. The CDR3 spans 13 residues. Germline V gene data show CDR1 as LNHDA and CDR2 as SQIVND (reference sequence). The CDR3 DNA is TGTGCCAGTACTCGGGGGGAGTACAATGAGCAGTTCTTC. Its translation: CASTRGEYNEQFF.

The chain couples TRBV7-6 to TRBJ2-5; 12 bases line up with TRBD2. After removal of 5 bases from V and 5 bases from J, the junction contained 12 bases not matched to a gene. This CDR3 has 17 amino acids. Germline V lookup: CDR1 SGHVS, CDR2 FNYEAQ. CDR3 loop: CASSRGALAGGGETQYF. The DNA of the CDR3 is TGTGCCAGCAGCCGGGGGGCACTAGCGGGAGGAGGTGAGACCCAGTACTTC.

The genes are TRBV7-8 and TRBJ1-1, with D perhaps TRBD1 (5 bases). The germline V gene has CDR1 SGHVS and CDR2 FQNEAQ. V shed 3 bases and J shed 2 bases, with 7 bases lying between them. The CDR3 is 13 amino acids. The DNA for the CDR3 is TGTGCCAGCAGCTTTCAGGGAAACACTGAAGCTTTCTTT. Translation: CASSFQGNTEAFF.

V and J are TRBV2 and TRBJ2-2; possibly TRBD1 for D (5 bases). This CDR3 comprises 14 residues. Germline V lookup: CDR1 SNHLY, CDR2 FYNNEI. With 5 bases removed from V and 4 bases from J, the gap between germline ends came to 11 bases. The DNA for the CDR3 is TGTGCCAGCAGTAGGACAAGAGTCACCGGGGAGCTGTTTTTT. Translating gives CASSRTRVTGELFF.

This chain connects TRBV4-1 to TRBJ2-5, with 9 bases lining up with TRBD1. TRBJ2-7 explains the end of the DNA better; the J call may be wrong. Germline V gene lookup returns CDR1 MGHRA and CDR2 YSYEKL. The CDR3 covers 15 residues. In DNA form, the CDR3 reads TGCGCCAGCAGCCAAAGCGGGACAGGGAAATACGAGCAGTACTTC. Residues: CASSQSGTGKYEQYF.

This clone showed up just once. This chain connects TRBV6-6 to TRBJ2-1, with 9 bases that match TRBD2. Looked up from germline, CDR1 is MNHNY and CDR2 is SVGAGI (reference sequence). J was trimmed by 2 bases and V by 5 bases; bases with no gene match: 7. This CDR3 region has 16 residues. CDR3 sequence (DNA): TGTGCCAGCAGTCGACTAGCGGTTCGGGCCTACAATGAGCAGTTCTTC. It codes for CASSRLAVRAYNEQFF.